This T cell receptor (beta chain) was profiled in a study of blood T cell repertoires in COVID-19. On the study more broadly: Acute and convalescent COVID-19 specimens originated in the United States, Italy and Spain. T cells, B-cell-depleted T cells, or PBMCs provided the cDNA or gDNA that served as material.

V shed 8 bases and J shed 7 bases, with 20 bases lying between them. From germline, CDR1 is MDHEN and CDR2 SYDVKM. This CDR3 is 14 amino acids long. Under the authors' procedure: Amplification with reference gene primers provided the estimates of nucleated cell counts. Profiled with immunoSEQ multiplex PCR; TCRdb holds only in-frame clones, not every one. That table is the source of V, J and clone size, and D and trimming were worked out from the DNA. The sample yields 97,000 or so clones, about 86% seen once. The rearrangement uses TRBV28 and TRBJ1-2; TRBD1 is a possible D gene (6 bases). Sequences were obtained from peripheral blood. This TCR was sampled from a man aged 55 to 70 with acute or convalescent COVID-19. CDR3 nucleotide sequence: TGTGCCAGCGCGCTGCGGACAGTCGTGTCTGGCTACACCTTC. Its protein is CASALRTVVSGYTF.